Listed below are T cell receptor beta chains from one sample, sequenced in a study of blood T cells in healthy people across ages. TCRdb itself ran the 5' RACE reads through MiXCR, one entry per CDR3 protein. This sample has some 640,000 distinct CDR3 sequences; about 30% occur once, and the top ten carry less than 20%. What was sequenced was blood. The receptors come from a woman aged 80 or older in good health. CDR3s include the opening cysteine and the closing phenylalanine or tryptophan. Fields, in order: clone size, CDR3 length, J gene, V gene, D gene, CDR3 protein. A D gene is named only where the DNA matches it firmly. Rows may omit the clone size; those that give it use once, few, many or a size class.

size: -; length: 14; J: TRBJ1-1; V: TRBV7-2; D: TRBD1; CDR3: CASSSSDRATEAFF
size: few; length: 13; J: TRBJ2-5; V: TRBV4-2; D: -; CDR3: CASSPRDRETQYF
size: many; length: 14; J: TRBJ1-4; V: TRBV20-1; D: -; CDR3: CSAEDSSANEKLFF
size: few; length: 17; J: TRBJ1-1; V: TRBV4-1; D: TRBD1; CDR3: CASSPRPGTGANTEAFF
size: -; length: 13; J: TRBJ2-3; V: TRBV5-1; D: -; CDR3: CASSLLPTDTQYF
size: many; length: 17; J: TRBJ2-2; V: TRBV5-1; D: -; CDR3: CASSSGTNIANTGELFF
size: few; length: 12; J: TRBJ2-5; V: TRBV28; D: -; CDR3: CASSLPLNEQYF
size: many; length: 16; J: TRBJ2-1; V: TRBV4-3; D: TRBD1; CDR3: CASSQDGTGGWNEQFF
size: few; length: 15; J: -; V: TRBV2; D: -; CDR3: CASSEQGGTSYEQYF
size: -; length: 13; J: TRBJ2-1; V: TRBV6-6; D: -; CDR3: CASTAVSDNEQFF
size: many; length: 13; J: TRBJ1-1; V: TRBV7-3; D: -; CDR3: CASSLSRVTEAFF
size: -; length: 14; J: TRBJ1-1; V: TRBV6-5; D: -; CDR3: CASGLETPNTEAFF
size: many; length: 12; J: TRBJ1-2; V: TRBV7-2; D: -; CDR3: CASSSNRIGYTF
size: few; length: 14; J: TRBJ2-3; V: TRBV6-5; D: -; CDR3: CASRRDGGTDTQYF